This T cell receptor beta chain was observed in a study of T cells in pancreatic ductal adenocarcinoma. Study-level results: Blood had more productive templates and approximately 8-fold more unique clonotypes than tumor. Comparisons of tumor and blood clonality may show falsely lower tumor diversity. Blood clonality (roughly 0.073) did not differ significantly from tumor (around 0.12). This surgical cohort overrepresents the minority presenting with early-stage disease.

TCRdb's copy holds only in-frame clones and misses some; the assay was immunoSEQ multiplex PCR. Found here are over 100,000 clones, roughly 95% of them singletons; the top ten hold about 3.4%. CDR1 and CDR2 from the germline V gene are MNHNS and SASEGT. The V and J ends lost 10 bases and 4 bases, in that order; junction bases with no gene match: 10. The CDR3 is 14 residues long. Selected pancreatic ductal adenocarcinoma patients had undergone surgery without neoadjuvant therapy. On this clone: Its antigen is undetermined.

The sample taken for sequencing was PBMCs. This sequence originates from a human donor with pancreatic ductal adenocarcinoma. The V gene is TRBV6-1, the J gene TRBJ1-5; 7 nucleotides agree with TRBD1. The CDR3 reads CATFAGQTNQPQHF. CDR3 in DNA: TGTGCCACCTTTGCGGGACAGACTAATCAGCCCCAGCATTTT.